This T cell receptor beta chain was identified in a study of blood T cell repertoires in COVID-19. The CDR3 is 15 residues long. V shed 3 bases and J 2 bases; nucleotides not matched to a gene: 5. CDR1 WSHSY and CDR2 SAAADI come from the germline V gene. Sequencing was performed with immunoSEQ multiplex PCR; in TCRdb, only in-frame clones are kept and a portion is missing. The profile shows hundreds of thousands of clones, approximately 83% of them singletons. The rearrangement joins TRBV10-2 to TRBJ2-3; TRBD2 agrees at 7 bases. The sequenced material came from peripheral blood. This TCR came from a woman aged 40 to 49 with active or convalescent COVID-19. In nucleotides, the CDR3 is TGCGCCAGCAGTGATTATAGCGGGTACACAGATACGCAGTATTTT. Protein sequence: CASSDYSGYTDTQYF.